This T cell receptor (beta chain) was identified in a study of blood T cell repertoires in COVID-19. About the study: COVID-19 samples, acute and convalescent, were from the United States, Italy and Spain.

Here immunoSEQ multiplex PCR was the method, and the copy in TCRdb shows in-frame clones only, minus some. The repertoire includes a few hundred thousand clones, 90% of them detected once, and roughly 2% sits in the top ten. CDR1 and CDR2 from the germline V gene are MRHNA and SNTAGT. This CDR3 comprises 16 residues. The germline V and J ends were trimmed by 0 bases and 5 bases, with 17 bases remaining between them. The receptor's source is a woman in her sixties or seventies with COVID-19, enrolled during active disease. The chain combines TRBV6-4 with TRBJ2-7, with D maybe TRBD2 (6 bases). Sequencing was carried out using peripheral blood. For the CDR3, the DNA is TGTGCCAGCAGTGACTCGACGCGGGGCGTCCAGGACGAGCAGTACTTC. Amino acids: CASSDSTRGVQDEQYF.